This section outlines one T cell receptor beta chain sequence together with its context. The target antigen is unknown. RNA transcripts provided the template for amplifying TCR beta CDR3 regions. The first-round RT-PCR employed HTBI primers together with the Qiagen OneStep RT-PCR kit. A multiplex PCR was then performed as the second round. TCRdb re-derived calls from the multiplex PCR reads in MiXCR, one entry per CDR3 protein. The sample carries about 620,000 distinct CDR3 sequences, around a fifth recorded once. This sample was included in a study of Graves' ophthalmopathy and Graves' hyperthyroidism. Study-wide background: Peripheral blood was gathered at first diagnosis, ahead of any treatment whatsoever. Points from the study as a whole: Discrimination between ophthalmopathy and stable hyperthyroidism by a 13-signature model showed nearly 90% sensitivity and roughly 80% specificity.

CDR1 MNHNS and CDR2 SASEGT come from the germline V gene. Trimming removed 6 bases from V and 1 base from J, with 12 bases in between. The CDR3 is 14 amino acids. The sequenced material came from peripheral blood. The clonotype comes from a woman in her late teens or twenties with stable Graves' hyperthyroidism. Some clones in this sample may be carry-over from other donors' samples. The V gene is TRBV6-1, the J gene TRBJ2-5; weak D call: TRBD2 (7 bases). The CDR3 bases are TGTGCCAGCAGGGAGGGGGGGGGCCAAGAGACCCAGTACTTC. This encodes CASREGGGQETQYF.